These T cell receptor beta chains were read from a single sample in a study of blood T cell repertoires in COVID-19. Profiling relied on immunoSEQ multiplex PCR, and the TCRdb table lists in-frame clones only, not all of them. Of a few hundred thousand clones in the sample, approximately 83% are singletons; the top ten hold about 10%. Material for sequencing was peripheral blood. The origin of the receptors is a man aged 80 or over with acute or convalescent COVID-19. Each CDR3 is given with its conserved first and last residue.

v_gene | CDR3aa
TRBV6-2/TRBV6-3 | CASSYRQGQGNSNTEAFF
TRBV30 | CAWTLSGGGLYGYTF
TRBV7-9 | CASSLGGQWREQYF
TRBV18 | CASSRDRQDTQYF
TRBV18 | CASSPDRLAYEQYF
TRBV11-3 | CASSLGWEAGPGTQYF
TRBV2 | CASSAQGGNTEAFF
TRBV6-6 | CASSMGQGGRPQHF
TRBV29-1 | CSVEDHRKADTQYF
TRBV5-1 | CASSTDRGSYNSPLHF
TRBV20-1 | CSASPQPGQPQHF
TRBV12-3/TRBV12-4 | CASSFGRSGYTF
TRBV5-1 | CASSLTGTNQPQHF
TRBV7-2 | CASSLKRGGAGELFF
TRBV27 | CASSPGTLLTGLQETQYF
TRBV7-6 | CASSPGPRSYEQYF
TRBV6-5 | CASTRSAGDAYEQYF
TRBV30 | CAWSGRDRANYGYTF
TRBV19 | CASKPPSQPKQFF
TRBV19 | CASSINSRGTGTSYEQYF
TRBV19 | CASKRTAGVQETQYF
TRBV6-5 | CASSYSGANTEAFF
TRBV19 | CASSTGTSGRAYEQYF
TRBV11-3 | CASSATGTGWAGELFF
TRBV18 | CASSPDRDNQPQHF
TRBV6-5 | CASSLDRRNTGELFF